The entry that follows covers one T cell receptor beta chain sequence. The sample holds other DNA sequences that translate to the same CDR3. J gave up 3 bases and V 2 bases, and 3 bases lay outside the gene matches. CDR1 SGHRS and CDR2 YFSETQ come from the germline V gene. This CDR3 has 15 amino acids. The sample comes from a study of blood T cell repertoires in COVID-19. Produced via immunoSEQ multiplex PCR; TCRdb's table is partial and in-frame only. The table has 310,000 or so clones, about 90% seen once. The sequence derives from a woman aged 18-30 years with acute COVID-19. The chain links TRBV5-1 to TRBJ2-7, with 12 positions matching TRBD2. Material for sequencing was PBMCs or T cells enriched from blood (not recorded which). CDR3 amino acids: CASSLGLAGSYEQYF. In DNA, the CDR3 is TGCGCCAGCAGCTTAGGACTAGCGGGAAGCTACGAGCAGTACTTC.